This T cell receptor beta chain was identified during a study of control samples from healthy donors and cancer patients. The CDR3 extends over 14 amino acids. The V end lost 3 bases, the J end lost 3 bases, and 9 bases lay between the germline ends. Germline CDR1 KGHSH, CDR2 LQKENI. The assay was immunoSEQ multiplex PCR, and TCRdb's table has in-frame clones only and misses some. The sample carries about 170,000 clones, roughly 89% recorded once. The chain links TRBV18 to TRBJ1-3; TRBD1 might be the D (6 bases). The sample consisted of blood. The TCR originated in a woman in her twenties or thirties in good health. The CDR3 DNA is TGTGCCAGCTCACCCCCAGGGGTTGGAAACACCATATATTTT. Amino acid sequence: CASSPPGVGNTIYF.